Listed here is a single TCR beta chain. This sample is drawn from a study of blood T cell repertoires in COVID-19. Study context: Nucleic acid was either cDNA or gDNA, and it came from T cells, B-cell-depleted T cells, or PBMCs.

The CDR3 contains 14 residues. V was trimmed by 3 bases and J by 6 bases, leaving 14 bases between them. Germline values: CDR1 LGHDT, CDR2 YNNKEL (reference sequence). Either two negative PCRs, clearance, or symptom resolution qualified Cohort 3 donors as recovered. The assay was immunoSEQ multiplex PCR, and TCRdb's table has in-frame clones only and misses some. Found here are 200,000 to 250,000 clones, 84% of them singletons; the top ten hold approximately 6.2%. This sequence was found in a woman between 40 and 50 years old who had recovered from COVID-19. The sample was PBMCs or T cells enriched from blood (not recorded which). J is TRBJ1-1 and V is TRBV3-1 (or the pseudogene TRBV3-2), with D possibly matching TRBD1 (6 bases). CDR3 region: CASSQADRHSEAFF. DNA for the CDR3: TGTGCCAGCAGCCAGGCCGACAGGCACTCTGAAGCTTTCTTT.